This is a list of T cell receptor beta chains from one sample in a study of vaccination and CD4 T cells after COVID-19. Their antigens are not known. Each CDR3 protein gets one entry after TCRdb re-called the PCR reads with MiXCR. The table lists about 15,000 distinct CDR3 sequences, approximately 50% of them singletons. The material sequenced was CD4+ T cells from blood, cultured in vitro. These receptor sequences come from a human donor who had recovered from COVID-19. Each CDR3 is given with its conserved first and last residue. The D gene is left open where the match is weak. Clone sizes are given selectively: once, few, many, or a class where the clone is expanded.

clone_size: NA
j_call: TRBJ1-5
v_call: TRBV12-3/TRBV12-4
d_call: NA
cdr3_nt: TGTGCCAGCGGGTTAGGGAATAGCAATCAGCCCCAGCATTTT
cdr3_aa: CASGLGNSNQPQHF

clone_size: NA
j_call: TRBJ2-7
v_call: TRBV20-1
d_call: TRBD1
cdr3_nt: TGCAGTGCTGGGACAGGGCCTGAAACGATCTACGAGCAGTACTTC
cdr3_aa: CSAGTGPETIYEQYF

clone_size: NA
j_call: TRBJ1-5
v_call: TRBV6-1
d_call: NA
cdr3_nt: TGTGCCAGCAGTGGGTGGGGCAGGGGTAATCAGCCCCAGCATTTT
cdr3_aa: CASSGWGRGNQPQHF

clone_size: NA
j_call: TRBJ1-5
v_call: TRBV11-3
d_call: TRBD1
cdr3_nt: TGTGCCAGCAGCTTCATCACAGGGGACCCTACCTTAAAGAATCAGCCCCAGCATTTT
cdr3_aa: CASSFITGDPTLKNQPQHF

clone_size: NA
j_call: TRBJ2-7
v_call: TRBV7-8
d_call: TRBD1
cdr3_nt: TGTGCCAGCAGCCGTAAACAGGGGGCGGTGGAGCAGTACTTC
cdr3_aa: CASSRKQGAVEQYF

clone_size: NA
j_call: TRBJ2-3
v_call: TRBV11-2
d_call: TRBD2
cdr3_nt: TGTGCCAGCAGCCGGCGGGCGGGACTAGCGGGAGTGGATACGCAGTATTTT
cdr3_aa: CASSRRAGLAGVDTQYF

clone_size: NA
j_call: TRBJ1-1
v_call: TRBV7-3
d_call: NA
cdr3_nt: TGTGCCAGCAGCTCCAACCCCTTAGGGGCTAGCACTGAAGCTTTCTTT
cdr3_aa: CASSSNPLGASTEAFF

clone_size: NA
j_call: TRBJ2-3
v_call: TRBV6-1
d_call: NA
cdr3_nt: TGTGCCAGCAGTGAAGCAGAGCCTTATACGCAGTATTTT
cdr3_aa: CASSEAEPYTQYF

clone_size: few
j_call: TRBJ1-5
v_call: TRBV24-1
d_call: NA
cdr3_nt: TGTGCCACCAGTAATAGCAATCAGCCCCAGCATTTT
cdr3_aa: CATSNSNQPQHF

clone_size: NA
j_call: TRBJ2-1
v_call: TRBV7-9
d_call: TRBD2
cdr3_nt: TGTGCCAGCACCCTTAGCGGGAGCAACTACAATGAGCAGTTCTTC
cdr3_aa: CASTLSGSNYNEQFF